This T cell receptor beta chain came from a study of CD8+CD57+ T cells in acquired aplastic anemia. Profiles of TCR beta VDJ and CDR3 were generated from a genomic DNA template. TCRdb analysed the reads with MiXCR anew, one entry per CDR3 protein. Of 150,000 to 200,000 distinct CDR3 sequences listed, roughly 47% are singletons. The V gene's germline CDR1 is SGHVS and CDR2 FNYEAQ. The CDR3 runs 15 residues. V shed 1 base, J shed 9 bases, and the junction held 6 bases outside the gene matches. Source material: sorted CD4+, CD8+, or CD8+CD57+ T cells (not recorded which) from PBMCs. The J gene is TRBJ1-6, the V gene TRBV7-6; the match to TRBD1 covers 7 bases. The clonotype comes from a human donor in good health. CDR3 region: CASSLGQGGSSPLHF. CDR3 nucleotides: TGTGCCAGCAGCTTAGGACAGGGAGGTAGTTCACCCCTCCACTTT.